One and the same sample provided the 20 T cell receptor beta chains below, sequenced in a study of type 1 and type 2 diabetes patients. Genomic DNA was the PCR template. A primer set of 30 forward and 13 reverse primers amplified the CDR3. TCRdb called the multiplex PCR reads again in MiXCR, with one record for every CDR3 protein. The sample has under 300,000 distinct CDR3 sequences, approximately 45% seen once; the top ten hold roughly an eighth. Source material: peripheral blood mononuclear cells (PBMCs). These receptors all stem from a man younger than 35 with type 2 diabetes.

The table lists this clonotype with a few counts. V and J are TRBV29-1 and TRBJ2-2; the match to TRBD1 covers 8 bases. With 3 bases clipped from V and 8 bases from J, the junction kept 8 bases outside the gene matches. Germline CDR1 and CDR2: SQVTM and ANQGSEA. The CDR3 length is 14 residues. CDR3: CSVDPGGVGGELFF. CDR3 coding DNA: TGCAGCGTTGATCCAGGGGGCGTAGGTGGGGAGCTGTTTTTT.

This clonotype has a single count. The V call is TRBV6-6, the J call TRBJ1-4; D possibly corresponds to TRBD1 (5 bases). The CDR3 is 14 amino acids. V lost 4 bases, J lost 6 bases, and 12 bases lay in between. Germline V lookup: CDR1 MNHNY, CDR2 SVGAGI (reference sequence). The CDR3 DNA follows: TGTGCCAGCAGTTTAAGGGGAGGCGATGAAAAACTGTTTTTT. Protein product: CASSLRGGDEKLFF.

V is TRBV30 and J is TRBJ2-1; 10 positions agree with TRBD2. V shed 0 bases, J shed 8 bases, and the junction held 7 bases outside the gene matches. This CDR3 has 15 residues. Per the germline V gene, CDR1 is GTSNPN and CDR2 is SVGIG (reference sequence). The CDR3, as DNA: TGTGCCTGGAGTGTACAGTCTAGCGGGAGCCATGAGCAGTTCTTC. This gives the protein CAWSVQSSGSHEQFF.

This clonotype was detected a few times. The CDR3 DNA follows: TGCAGCGTTGCGATGGGGCGAGATAATGAAAAACTGTTTTTT. It specifies CSVAMGRDNEKLFF. The rearrangement uses TRBV29-1 and TRBJ1-4, with D perhaps TRBD1 (5 bases). CDR3 length: 14 residues. Germline CDR1 reads SQVTM; CDR2 reads ANQGSEA. V was trimmed by 4 bases and J by 4 bases, leaving 13 bases between them. Filled out from reference TRBV29-1 and TRBJ1-4, the complete variable domain reads SAVISQKPSRDICQRGTSLTIQCQVDSQVTMMFWYRQQPGQSLTLIATANQGSEATYESGFVIDKFPISRPNLTFSTLTVSNMSPEDSSIYLCSVAMGRDNEKLFFGSGTQLSVL.

This clonotype was detected ten times or more. The chain has TRBV2 and TRBJ2-5; D is possibly TRBD1 or TRBD2 (5 bases each). The germline V gene encodes CDR1 SNHLY and CDR2 FYNNEI. V lost 10 bases and J 5 bases, leaving 17 bases between the germline ends. The CDR3 spans 13 residues. CDR3 protein: CATGVGVGETQYF. The CDR3 DNA sequence: TGTGCCACCGGGGTGGGGGTAGGGGAGACCCAGTACTTC.

The CDR3 region is CASKPRGGSTGELFF. As DNA, the CDR3 is TGTGCCAGTAAACCCAGGGGGGGAAGCACCGGGGAGCTGTTTTTT. The chain couples TRBV19 to TRBJ2-2; D could derive from TRBD1 or TRBD2 (7 bases each). This CDR3 has 15 amino acids. From germline, CDR1 is LNHDA and CDR2 SQIVND (reference sequence). V was trimmed by 7 bases and J by 4 bases, leaving 16 bases between them.

This chain links TRBV7-2 with TRBJ2-7; the D is unclear. The J call could be wrong; TRBJ2-1 is a better fit for the DNA end. The CDR3 extends over 13 amino acids. The germline V gene has CDR1 SGHTA and CDR2 FQGNSA. The CDR3 spells CASSPYRFDEQFF. The CDR3 nucleotides read TGTGCCAGCAGCCCCTACCGGTTCGATGAGCAGTTCTTC.

The gene calls are TRBV20-1 and TRBJ2-3; possibly TRBD2 for D (5 bases). This CDR3 is built from 13 residues. CDR1 is DFQATT, CDR2 SNEGSKA, per germline (reference sequence). Deletions cut 2 bases from V and 7 bases from J, with 13 bases between. CDR3 coding DNA: TGCAGTGCTAGAAGGCTTTGGACTTATACGCAGTATTTT. Amino acid sequence: CSARRLWTYTQYF.

The genes are TRBV10-1 and TRBJ2-7; D is perhaps TRBD1 (6 bases). The CDR3 length is 14 residues. Trimming took 0 bases from V and 4 from J, leaving 10 bases between them. The germline gives CDR1 WNHNN, CDR2 SYGVQD (reference sequence). CDR3 residues: CASSESGTFYEQYF. CDR3 nucleotide sequence: TGCGCCAGCAGTGAGTCCGGGACATTTTACGAGCAGTACTTC.

This chain links TRBV2 with TRBJ1-5; D gene uncertain. Germline lookup yields CDR1 SNHLY and CDR2 FYNNEI. The CDR3 is made up of 14 amino acids. V gave up 7 bases and J gave up 2 bases, with 12 bases separating them. CDR3 region: CASTTRYGNQPQHF. Written as DNA, the CDR3 is TGTGCCAGCACCACAAGGTATGGCAATCAGCCCCAGCATTTT.

This chain links TRBV30 with TRBJ2-1, with TRBD2 matching 10 bases. This CDR3 is built from 14 residues. Germline V gene data show CDR1 as GTSNPN and CDR2 as SVGIG (reference sequence). V dropped 1 base and J dropped 4; count of bases not matched to a gene: 1. CDR3 sequence reads: CAWSGLAGYNEQFF. The CDR3 nucleotides read TGTGCCTGGAGTGGACTAGCGGGTTACAATGAGCAGTTCTTC.

As for this clonotype: A much larger clone lies one base from this, so it may be a read error. This rearrangement joins TRBV10-3 to TRBJ1-2; D not certain. This CDR3 is built from 12 residues. V gave up 0 bases and J gave up 5 bases, with 4 bases separating them. Germline lookup yields CDR1 ENHRY and CDR2 SYGVKD. CDR3 protein: CAISESRYGYTF. CDR3 coding DNA: TGTGCCATCAGTGAGTCGAGGTATGGCTACACCTTC.

This chain uses TRBV13 with TRBJ2-7; 8 positions match TRBD2. The CDR3 has 14 residues. Germline V gene lookup returns CDR1 PRHDT and CDR2 FYEKMQ (reference sequence). The V gene end was trimmed by 9 bases and the J gene end by 4 bases; junction bases not matched to a gene: 11. The CDR3 reads CASRRAGERYEQYF. CDR3 sequence (DNA): TGTGCCAGTCGCCGAGCGGGAGAGAGGTACGAGCAGTACTTC.

V gene TRBV9 combines with J gene TRBJ1-1, with D possibly TRBD1 on 5 matching bases. This CDR3 contains 14 residues. Germline-derived CDR1 and CDR2 are SGDLS and YYNGEE. V was cut by 0 bases and J by 7 bases, with 13 bases left in between. CDR3 sequence reads: CASSVDAGRGEAFF. As DNA, the CDR3 is TGTGCCAGCAGCGTAGATGCAGGGCGGGGTGAAGCTTTCTTT.

This clonotype has more than one count but fewer than ten. The chain combines TRBV29-1 with TRBJ2-3, with D possibly being TRBD1 (7 bases). Trimming took off 4 bases at V and 6 bases at J, with 17 bases between the two ends. The CDR3 consists of 14 residues. Per germline, CDR1 SQVTM and CDR2 ANQGSEA. CDR3 loop: CSVGQGGGGDTQYF. The CDR3 DNA is TGCAGCGTTGGACAGGGTGGCGGAGGGGATACGCAGTATTTT.

This clonotype has at least ten counts. J is TRBJ2-7 and V is TRBV7-2; no firm D call. The CDR3 runs 12 residues. V dropped 5 bases and J dropped 2 bases, with 7 bases sitting between them. CDR1 and CDR2 (germline): SGHTA, FQGNSA. The CDR3 DNA follows: TGTGCCAGCAGCCAGTCTACCTACGAGCAGTACTTC. Residues: CASSQSTYEQYF.

V is TRBV29-1 and J is TRBJ1-1, with D uncertain. From germline, CDR1 is SQVTM and CDR2 ANQGSEA. V lost 7 bases and J 5 bases, leaving 5 bases between the germline ends. The CDR3 covers 9 residues. Written as DNA, the CDR3 is TGCAGCGGGGGAACTGAAGCTTTCTTT. Residues: CSGGTEAFF. Supplemented by reference TRBV29-1 and TRBJ1-1, the full variable domain reads SAVISQKPSRDICQRGTSLTIQCQVDSQVTMMFWYRQQPGQSLTLIATANQGSEATYESGFVIDKFPISRPNLTFSTLTVSNMSPEDSSIYLCSGGTEAFFGQGTRLTVV.

This clonotype was seen a few times. The chain joins TRBV24-1 to TRBJ1-2; D call uncertain. Germline CDR1 and CDR2: KGHDR and SFDVKD. V was trimmed by 1 base and J by 4 bases, leaving 15 bases between them. The CDR3 spans 16 residues. The CDR3 DNA reads TGTGCCACCAGTGATTTCATTTCAGGAATTGGCTATGGCTACACCTTC. Amino acids: CATSDFISGIGYGYTF.

This chain joins TRBV2 and TRBJ2-5; the match to TRBD2 covers 7 bases. The V gene end was trimmed by 5 bases and the J gene end by 5 bases; junction bases not matched to a gene: 5. Germline V CDR1 and CDR2: SNHLY, FYNNEI. CDR3 size: 13 residues. This chain's CDR3 is CASSLGRAETQYF. CDR3 in DNA: TGTGCCAGCAGTTTAGGGAGGGCGGAGACCCAGTACTTC.

The rearrangement uses TRBV24-1 and TRBJ2-3; D tentatively fits TRBD1 or TRBD2 (5 bases each). V shed 0 bases and J shed 1 base, with 13 bases lying between them. The CDR3 contains 17 residues. Germline V CDR1 and CDR2: KGHDR, SFDVKD. CDR3 DNA sequence: TGTGCCACCAGTGATTTGGTTCGTGGGGGAGGCACAGATACGCAGTATTTT. Its translation: CATSDLVRGGGTDTQYF.